A selection of T cell receptor beta chains follows, all from one sample in a study of vaccination effects on CD4 cells after COVID-19. Their cognate antigens are unknown. Produced via immunoSEQ multiplex PCR; TCRdb's table is partial and in-frame only. The profile covers around 32,000 clones, with 55% to 75% appearing a single time and approximately 12% taken by the ten largest. The sequencing here drew on CD4+ T cells from PBMCs cultured with HCoV-229E spike peptides, taken after COVID-19 vaccination. These receptors were taken from a human donor who received a COVID-19 vaccine. Each CDR3 is given with its conserved first and last residue. Fields, in order: V gene, clone size, D gene, J gene, CDR3 DNA, CDR3 protein. The D gene is left open where the match is weak. A row's size may be missing; if present it is once, few, many or a size class.

TRBV19	.	.	TRBJ2-7	TGTGCCAGTAGTGTCACCGGGACCCCTAGGGAGCAGTACTTC	CASSVTGTPREQYF
TRBV28	.	TRBD1	TRBJ2-7	TGTGCCAGCAGTTTAATAGACAGGGGTACCTACGAGCAGTACTTC	CASSLIDRGTYEQYF
TRBV19	.	.	TRBJ2-3	TGTGCCAGTAGTATCCGCCCCACAGATACGCAGTATTTT	CASSIRPTDTQYF
TRBV6-2/TRBV6-3	.	TRBD2	TRBJ2-1	TGTGCCAGCAGTTATGCGGTGACTAGCGGCAATGAGCAGTTCTTC	CASSYAVTSGNEQFF
TRBV6-4	.	.	TRBJ2-2	TGTGCCAGCAGTTTGAATGCTGGAGTTGGCGGGGAGCTGTTTTTT	CASSLNAGVGGELFF
TRBV5-6	.	.	TRBJ2-1	TGTGCCAGCAGCTTGTGGTTAGAGCAGTTCTTC	CASSLWLEQFF
TRBV2	.	.	TRBJ2-3	TGTGCCACCAGACCCCGCCCAGATACGCAGTATTTT	CATRPRPDTQYF
TRBV5-1	.	TRBD1	TRBJ1-2	TGCGCCAGCAGCTTAAACCGGGACAGCTCTAACTATGGCTACACCTTC	CASSLNRDSSNYGYTF
TRBV6-6	.	TRBD1	TRBJ1-1	TGTGCCAGCAGTTCCGGACAGGGCTATACTGAAGCTTTCTTT	CASSSGQGYTEAFF
TRBV5-6	few	TRBD1	TRBJ1-5	TGTGCCAGCAGCTTGGATGGGACAGGGGGGAATCAGCCCCAGCATTTT	CASSLDGTGGNQPQHF
TRBV18	.	.	TRBJ1-3	TGTGCCAGCTCACCTCGGGACGGTAGCTCTGGAAACACCATATATTTT	CASSPRDGSSGNTIYF
TRBV7-9	.	TRBD2	TRBJ2-1	TGTGCCAGCTTTGCGGGAGGCAGTTCCAATGAGCAGTTCTTC	CASFAGGSSNEQFF
TRBV6-5	few	TRBD1	TRBJ1-4	TGTGCCAGCAGCAGGACAGGGTCGGATGAAAAACTGTTTTTT	CASSRTGSDEKLFF
TRBV19	.	.	TRBJ2-3	TGTGCCAGTAGTATACTTAACGATATCAGCACAGATACGCAGTATTTT	CASSILNDISTDTQYF
TRBV5-1	.	.	TRBJ2-7	TGCGCCAGCAGCCCGACACTCCGGGGCCTATACGAGCAGTACTTC	CASSPTLRGLYEQYF
TRBV10-3	.	TRBD1	TRBJ1-2	TGTGCCGTTTTCCCGGGACAGGGGCTCTATGGCTACACCTTC	CAVFPGQGLYGYTF
TRBV6-4	few	TRBD2	TRBJ2-3	TGTGCCAGCAGTGAAGCGGGAGAGGCAGATACGCAGTATTTT	CASSEAGEADTQYF
TRBV19	.	TRBD1	TRBJ1-5	TGTGCCAGTAGAAGGATCGGGACAGGGGGAGCGGCTCAGCCCCAGCATTTT	CASRRIGTGGAAQPQHF
TRBV12-3/TRBV12-4	few	.	TRBJ1-2	TGTGCCAGCAGTTTGGCCCAGGGGCTCGGCTACACCTTC	CASSLAQGLGYTF
TRBV19	.	TRBD1	TRBJ1-4	TGTGCCAGTAGCCCCGGGACAGTAGCTAATGAAAAACTGTTTTTT	CASSPGTVANEKLFF
TRBV5-1	.	TRBD1	TRBJ2-3	TGCGCCAGCAGCTTGGAAGTAGGGGGCCTAGGTACGCAGTATTTT	CASSLEVGGLGTQYF
TRBV20-1	.	.	TRBJ1-1	TGCAGTGCTAGTTCCGGACGGCGGACGAACACTGAAGCTTTCTTT	CSASSGRRTNTEAFF
TRBV7-9	.	.	TRBJ1-2	TGTGCCAGCAGCTTAGTAGGCAGCCCCTACTATGGCTACACCTTC	CASSLVGSPYYGYTF
TRBV27	.	TRBD1	TRBJ2-6	TGTGCCAGCAGTTTATCGTATCGGACAGGGGAGGTGGCTGGGGCCAACGTCCTGACTTTC	CASSLSYRTGEVAGANVLTF
TRBV18	.	.	TRBJ1-5	TGTGCCAGCTCATCGGACAGTTCCCTTCTACATTTT	CASSSDSSLLHF
TRBV2	.	.	TRBJ2-7	TGTGCCAGCAGTGACGGGATAATCTCCTACGAGCAGTACTTC	CASSDGIISYEQYF
TRBV2	.	TRBD1	TRBJ1-2	TGTGCCAGTGGACAGGGTGAGAACTATGGCTACACCTTC	CASGQGENYGYTF
TRBV3-1/TRBV3-2	few	TRBD2	TRBJ2-1	TGTGCCAGCAGCCAAGCCCGACTAGCGGGAGCCGATGAGCAGTTCTTC	CASSQARLAGADEQFF
TRBV9	.	.	TRBJ2-7	TGTGCCAGCAGCGTAGCCGGGAGCCACGAGCAGTACTTC	CASSVAGSHEQYF
TRBV29-1	once	.	TRBJ2-5	TGCAGCGTTGCGGACCGCCGACAAGAGACCCAGTACTTC	CSVADRRQETQYF
TRBV18	.	TRBD1	TRBJ1-3	TGTGCCAGCTCACCACCGGGGACAGGGGGCCTCGGAAACACCATATATTTT	CASSPPGTGGLGNTIYF
TRBV20-1	once	.	TRBJ1-1	TGCAGGGGTGGGGGGAACACTGAAGCTTTCTTT	CRGGGNTEAFF
TRBV5-6	.	TRBD1	TRBJ1-6	TGTGCCAGCAGCTCTCCAGGGGGCTCCTATAATTCACCCCTCCACTTT	CASSSPGGSYNSPLHF
TRBV6-5	.	TRBD2	TRBJ2-1	TGTGCCAGCAGAAGCGGACTAGCGGGAGACAATGAGCAGTTCTTC	CASRSGLAGDNEQFF
TRBV6-2/TRBV6-3	few	.	TRBJ1-2	TGTGCCAGCAGTTACTCGAATCCGCGAGACTATGGCTACACCTTC	CASSYSNPRDYGYTF
TRBV27	.	.	TRBJ2-2	TGTGCCAGCAGTTTATATTCTTGGACCCCAGGCCCGGGGGAGCTGTTTTTT	CASSLYSWTPGPGELFF
TRBV5-1	.	TRBD1	TRBJ1-5	TGCGCCAGCAGCTTGGACGACAGGGGTGAACAGCCCCAGCATTTT	CASSLDDRGEQPQHF
TRBV10-3	.	TRBD2	TRBJ2-5	TGTGCCATCAGCGAGCGGGGGAACCAAGAGACCCAGTACTTC	CAISERGNQETQYF
TRBV6-1	.	.	TRBJ1-3	TGTGCCAGCACCGAAGACAGACCCTCTGGAAACACCATATATTTT	CASTEDRPSGNTIYF
TRBV12-3/TRBV12-4	.	.	TRBJ2-2	TGTGCCAGCGGTGAGGGAAACACCGGGGAGCTGTTTTTT	CASGEGNTGELFF